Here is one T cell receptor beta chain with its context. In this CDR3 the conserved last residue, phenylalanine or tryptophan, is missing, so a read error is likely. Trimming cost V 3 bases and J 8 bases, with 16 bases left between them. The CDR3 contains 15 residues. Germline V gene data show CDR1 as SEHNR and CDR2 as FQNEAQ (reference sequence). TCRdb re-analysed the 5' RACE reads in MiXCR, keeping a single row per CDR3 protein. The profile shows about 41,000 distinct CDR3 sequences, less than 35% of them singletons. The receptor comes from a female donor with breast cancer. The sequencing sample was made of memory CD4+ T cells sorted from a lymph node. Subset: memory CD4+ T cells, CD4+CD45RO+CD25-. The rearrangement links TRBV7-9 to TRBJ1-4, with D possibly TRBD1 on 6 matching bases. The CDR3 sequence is CASSFVRGGGEKLFS. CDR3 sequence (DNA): TGTGCCAGCAGCTTTGTGAGAGGGGGTGGAGAAAAACTGTTTTCT.